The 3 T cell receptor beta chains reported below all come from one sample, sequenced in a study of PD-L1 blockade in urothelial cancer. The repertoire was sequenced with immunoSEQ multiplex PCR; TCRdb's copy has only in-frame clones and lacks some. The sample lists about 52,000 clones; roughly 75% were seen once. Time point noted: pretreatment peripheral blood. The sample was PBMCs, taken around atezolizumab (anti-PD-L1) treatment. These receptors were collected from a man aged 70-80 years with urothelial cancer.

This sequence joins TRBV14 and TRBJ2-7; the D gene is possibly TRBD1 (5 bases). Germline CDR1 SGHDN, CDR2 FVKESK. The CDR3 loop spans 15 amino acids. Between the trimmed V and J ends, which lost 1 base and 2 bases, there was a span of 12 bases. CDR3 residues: CASSQGRGYPYEQYF. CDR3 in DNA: TGTGCCAGCAGCCAAGGTAGGGGATATCCCTACGAGCAGTACTTC.

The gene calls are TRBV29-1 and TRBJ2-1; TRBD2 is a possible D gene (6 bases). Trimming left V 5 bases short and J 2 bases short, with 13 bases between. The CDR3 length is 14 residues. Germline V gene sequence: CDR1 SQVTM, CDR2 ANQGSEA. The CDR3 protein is CSVSETSAYNEQFF. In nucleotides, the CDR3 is TGCAGCGTTTCTGAGACTAGTGCCTACAATGAGCAGTTCTTC.

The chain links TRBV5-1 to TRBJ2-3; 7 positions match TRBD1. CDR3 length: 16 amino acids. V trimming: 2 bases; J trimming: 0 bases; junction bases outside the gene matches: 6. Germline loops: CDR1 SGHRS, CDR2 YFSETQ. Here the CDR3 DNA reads TGCGCCAGCAGCTTTGGGAACAGGGGTAGCACAGATACGCAGTATTTT. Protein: CASSFGNRGSTDTQYF.